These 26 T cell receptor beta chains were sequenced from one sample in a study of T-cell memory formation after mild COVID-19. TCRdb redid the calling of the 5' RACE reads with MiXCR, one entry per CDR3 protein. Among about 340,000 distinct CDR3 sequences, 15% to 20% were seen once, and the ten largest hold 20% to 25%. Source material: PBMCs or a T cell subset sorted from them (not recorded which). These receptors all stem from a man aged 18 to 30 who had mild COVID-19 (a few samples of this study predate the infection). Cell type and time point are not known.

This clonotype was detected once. The CDR3 sequence is CASSRDAPYEQYF. Here the CDR3 DNA reads TGTGCCAGCAGCAGGGACGCCCCCTACGAGCAGTACTTC. This chain uses TRBV4-2 with TRBJ2-7, with D possibly being TRBD1 or TRBD2 (5 bases each). The germline V and J ends were trimmed by 5 bases and 2 bases, with 10 bases remaining between them. Germline V gene data show CDR1 as LGHNA and CDR2 as YNFKEQ. The length of the CDR3 is 13 residues.

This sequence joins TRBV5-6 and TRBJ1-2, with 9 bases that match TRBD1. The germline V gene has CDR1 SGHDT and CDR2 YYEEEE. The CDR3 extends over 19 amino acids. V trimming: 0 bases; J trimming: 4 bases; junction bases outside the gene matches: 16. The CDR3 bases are TGTGCCAGCAGCTTGGAGGCTGGGACAGGGTATACTTATAGCTATGGCTACACCTTC. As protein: CASSLEAGTGYTYSYGYTF.

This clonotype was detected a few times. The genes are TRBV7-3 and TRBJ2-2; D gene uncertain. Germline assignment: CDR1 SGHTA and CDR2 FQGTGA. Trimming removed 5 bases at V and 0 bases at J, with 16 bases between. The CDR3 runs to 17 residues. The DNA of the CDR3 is TGTGCCAGCAGCAATTCCGGGCACTTGGCGAACACCGGGGAGCTGTTTTTT. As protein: CASSNSGHLANTGELFF.

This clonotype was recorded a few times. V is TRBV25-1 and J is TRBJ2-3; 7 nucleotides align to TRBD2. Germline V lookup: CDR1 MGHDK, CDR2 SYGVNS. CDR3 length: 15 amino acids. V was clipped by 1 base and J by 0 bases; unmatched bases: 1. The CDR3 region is CASSEWGGSTDTQYF. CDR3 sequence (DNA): TGTGCCAGCAGTGAATGGGGGGGAAGCACAGATACGCAGTATTTT. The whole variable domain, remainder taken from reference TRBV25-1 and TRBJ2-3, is EADIYQTPRYLVIGTGKKITLECSQTMGHDKMYWYQQDPGMELHLIHYSYGVNSTEKGDLSSESTVSRIRTEHFPLTLESARPSHTSQYLCASSEWGGSTDTQYFGPGTRLTVL.

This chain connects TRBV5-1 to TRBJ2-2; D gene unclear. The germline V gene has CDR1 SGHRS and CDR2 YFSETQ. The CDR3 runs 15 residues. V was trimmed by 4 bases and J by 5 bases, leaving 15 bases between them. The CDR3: CASSLRASKTGELFF. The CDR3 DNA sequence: TGCGCCAGCAGCCTCCGAGCCTCTAAGACCGGGGAGCTGTTTTTT.

The CDR3 region is CASAEVSTDTQYF. The CDR3 DNA reads as TGTGCCAGTGCTGAGGTTAGCACAGATACGCAGTATTTT. V is TRBV2 and J is TRBJ2-3, with D hard to call. This CDR3 comprises 13 residues. Germline V lookup: CDR1 SNHLY, CDR2 FYNNEI. V was pared by 9 bases and J by 0 bases, with 10 bases between.

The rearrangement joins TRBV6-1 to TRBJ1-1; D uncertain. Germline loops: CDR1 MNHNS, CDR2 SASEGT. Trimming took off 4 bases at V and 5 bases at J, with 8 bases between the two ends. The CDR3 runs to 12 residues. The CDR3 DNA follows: TGTGCCAGCAGTGCCCACAGAACTGAAGCTTTCTTT. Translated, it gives CASSAHRTEAFF.

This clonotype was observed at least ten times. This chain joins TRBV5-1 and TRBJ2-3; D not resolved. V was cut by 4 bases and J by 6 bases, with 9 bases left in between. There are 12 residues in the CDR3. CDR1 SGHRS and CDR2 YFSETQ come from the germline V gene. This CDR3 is CASSLDWDTQYF. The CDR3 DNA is TGCGCCAGCAGCCTCGACTGGGATACGCAGTATTTT.

The CDR3 bases are TGTGCCAGCAGAGGGGTCAGTTACACTGAAGCTTTCTTT. As protein: CASRGVSYTEAFF. The chain recombines TRBV6-2 or TRBV6-3 with TRBJ1-1; D is perhaps TRBD1 (5 bases). The CDR3 spans 13 residues. The ends were cut back, 6 bases at V and 3 bases at J, with 11 bases in the middle. Germline CDR1 is MNHEY and CDR2 is SVGEGT.

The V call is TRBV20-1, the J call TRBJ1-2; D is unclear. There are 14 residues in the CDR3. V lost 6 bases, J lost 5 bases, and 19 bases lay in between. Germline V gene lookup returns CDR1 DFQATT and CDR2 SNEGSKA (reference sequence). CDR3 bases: TGCAGTGCATCGACGGGATCGAGAAGGTATGGCTACACCTTC. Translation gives CSASTGSRRYGYTF.

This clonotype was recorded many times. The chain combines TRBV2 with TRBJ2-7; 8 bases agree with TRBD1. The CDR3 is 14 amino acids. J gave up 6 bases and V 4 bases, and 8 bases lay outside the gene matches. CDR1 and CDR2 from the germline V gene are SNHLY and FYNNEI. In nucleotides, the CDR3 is TGTGCCAGCAGTGCTCGGGCAGGGGGCCTCGAGCAGTACTTC. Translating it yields CASSARAGGLEQYF.

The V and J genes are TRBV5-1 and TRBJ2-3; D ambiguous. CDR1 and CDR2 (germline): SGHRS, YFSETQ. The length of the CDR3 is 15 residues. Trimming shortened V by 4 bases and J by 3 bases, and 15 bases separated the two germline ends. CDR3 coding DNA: TGCGCCAGCAGCCCCTCGAGGAGCCCTACAGATACGCAGTATTTT. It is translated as CASSPSRSPTDTQYF.

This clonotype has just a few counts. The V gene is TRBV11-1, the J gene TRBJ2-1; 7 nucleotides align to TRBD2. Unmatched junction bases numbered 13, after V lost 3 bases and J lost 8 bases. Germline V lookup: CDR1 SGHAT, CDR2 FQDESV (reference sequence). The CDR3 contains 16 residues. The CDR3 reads CASSFRASGVRDEQFF. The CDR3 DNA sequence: TGTGCCAGCAGCTTTCGGGCAAGCGGGGTTCGGGATGAGCAGTTCTTC.

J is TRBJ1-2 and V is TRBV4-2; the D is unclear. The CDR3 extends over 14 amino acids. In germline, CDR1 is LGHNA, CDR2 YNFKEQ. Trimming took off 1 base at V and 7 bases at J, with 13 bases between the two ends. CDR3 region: CASSQGPLGSGYTF. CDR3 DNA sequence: TGTGCCAGCAGCCAAGGGCCCCTAGGAAGTGGCTACACCTTC.

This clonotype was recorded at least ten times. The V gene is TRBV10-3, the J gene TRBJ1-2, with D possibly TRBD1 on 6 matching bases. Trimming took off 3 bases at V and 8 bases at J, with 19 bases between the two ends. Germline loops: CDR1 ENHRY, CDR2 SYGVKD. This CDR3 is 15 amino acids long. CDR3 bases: TGTGCCATCAGTGACTCAGGGGACGACATTCGGGGCTACACCTTC. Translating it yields CAISDSGDDIRGYTF.

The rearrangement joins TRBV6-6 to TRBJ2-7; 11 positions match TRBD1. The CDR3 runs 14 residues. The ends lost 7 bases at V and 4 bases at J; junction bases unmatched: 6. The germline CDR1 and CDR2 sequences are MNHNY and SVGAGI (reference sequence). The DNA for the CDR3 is TGTGCCAGCAAAACGGGACAGGGGGGTTACGAGCAGTACTTC. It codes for CASKTGQGGYEQYF.

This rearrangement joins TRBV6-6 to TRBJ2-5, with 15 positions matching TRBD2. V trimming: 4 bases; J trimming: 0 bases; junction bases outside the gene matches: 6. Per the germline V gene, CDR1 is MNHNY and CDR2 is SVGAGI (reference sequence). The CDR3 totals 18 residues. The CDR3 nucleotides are TGTGCCAGCAGTTTGCCGGGACTAGCGGGGGGAAACCAAGAGACCCAGTACTTC. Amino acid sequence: CASSLPGLAGGNQETQYF.

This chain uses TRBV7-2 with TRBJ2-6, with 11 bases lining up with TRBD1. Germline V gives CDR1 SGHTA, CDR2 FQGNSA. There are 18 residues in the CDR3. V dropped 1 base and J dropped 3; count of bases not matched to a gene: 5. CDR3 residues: CASSLVRTGGFGANVLTF. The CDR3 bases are TGTGCCAGCAGCTTAGTTAGGACAGGGGGCTTTGGGGCCAACGTCCTGACTTTC.

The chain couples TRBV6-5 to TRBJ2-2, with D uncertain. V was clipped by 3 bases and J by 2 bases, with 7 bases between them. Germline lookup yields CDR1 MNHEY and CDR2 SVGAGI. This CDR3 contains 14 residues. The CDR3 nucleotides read TGTGCCAGCAGTTATGAACGAAACACCGGGGAGCTGTTTTTT. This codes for CASSYERNTGELFF.

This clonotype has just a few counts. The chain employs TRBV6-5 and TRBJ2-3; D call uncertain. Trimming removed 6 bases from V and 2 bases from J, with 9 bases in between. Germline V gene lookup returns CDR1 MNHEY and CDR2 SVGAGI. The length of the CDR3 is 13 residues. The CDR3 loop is CASRGSATDTQYF. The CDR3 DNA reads TGTGCCAGCAGGGGTTCCGCCACAGATACGCAGTATTTT.

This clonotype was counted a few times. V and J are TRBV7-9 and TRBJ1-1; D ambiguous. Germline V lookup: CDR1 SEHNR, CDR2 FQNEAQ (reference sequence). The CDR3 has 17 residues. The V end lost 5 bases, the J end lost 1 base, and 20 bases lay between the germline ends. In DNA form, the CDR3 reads TGTGCCAGCAGCCCTAGCCCCACATCCTGGGCGAACACTGAAGCTTTCTTT. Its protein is CASSPSPTSWANTEAFF.

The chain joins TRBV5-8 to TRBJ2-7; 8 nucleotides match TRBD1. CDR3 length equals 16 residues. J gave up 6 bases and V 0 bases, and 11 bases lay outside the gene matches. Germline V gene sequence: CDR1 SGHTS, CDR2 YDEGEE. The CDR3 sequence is CASSLVLGDRSGEQYF. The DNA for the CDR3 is TGTGCCAGCAGCTTGGTGCTGGGGGACAGGTCGGGCGAGCAGTACTTC.

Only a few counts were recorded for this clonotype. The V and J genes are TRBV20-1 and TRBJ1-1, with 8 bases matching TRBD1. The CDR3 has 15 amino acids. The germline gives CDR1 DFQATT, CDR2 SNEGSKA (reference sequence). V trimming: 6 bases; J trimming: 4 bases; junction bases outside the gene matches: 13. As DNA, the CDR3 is TGCAGTGCCAGACCCCGGGACAGGCCGCCCACTGAAGCTTTCTTT. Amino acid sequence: CSARPRDRPPTEAFF.

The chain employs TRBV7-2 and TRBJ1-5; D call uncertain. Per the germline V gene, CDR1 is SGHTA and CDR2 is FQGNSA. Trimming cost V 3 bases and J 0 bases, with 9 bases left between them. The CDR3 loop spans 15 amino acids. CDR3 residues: CASSFLGDSNQPQHF. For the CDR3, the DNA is TGTGCCAGCAGCTTTTTAGGAGATAGCAATCAGCCCCAGCATTTT. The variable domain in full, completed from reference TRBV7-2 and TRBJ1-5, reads GAGVSQSPSNKVTEKGKDVELRCDPISGHTALYWYRQSLGQGLEFLIYFQGNSAPDKSGLPSDRFSAERTGGSVSTLTIQRTQQEDSAVYLCASSFLGDSNQPQHFGDGTRLSIL.

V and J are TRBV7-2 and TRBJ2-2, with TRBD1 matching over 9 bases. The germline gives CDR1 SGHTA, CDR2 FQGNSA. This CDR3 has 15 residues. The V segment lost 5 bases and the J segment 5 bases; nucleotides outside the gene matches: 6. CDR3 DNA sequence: TGTGCCAGCAGCCCGTGGGGACAGGGAACCGGGGAGCTGTTTTTT. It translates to CASSPWGQGTGELFF.

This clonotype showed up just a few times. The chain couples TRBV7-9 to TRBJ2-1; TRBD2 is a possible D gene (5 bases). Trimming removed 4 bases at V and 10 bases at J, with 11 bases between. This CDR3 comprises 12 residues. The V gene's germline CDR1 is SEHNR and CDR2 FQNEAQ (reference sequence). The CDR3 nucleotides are TGTGCCAGCAGCTGGGAGTTGAACGAGCAGTTCTTC. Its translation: CASSWELNEQFF.